The 27 T cell receptor beta chains below come from one sample, sequenced in a study of blood T cell repertoires in COVID-19. Data came from immunoSEQ multiplex PCR; TCRdb stores just in-frame clones and leaves some out. The sample has over 70,000 clones, roughly 90% seen once. Material for sequencing was peripheral blood. Every receptor here comes from a human donor with active COVID-19. The donor label of this sample is uncertain.

CDR3 protein: CASSGTSGADEQFF. The CDR3 nucleotides read TGTGCCAGCAGCGGGACTAGCGGGGCGGATGAGCAGTTCTTC. The chain recombines TRBV9 with TRBJ2-1, with TRBD2 matching over 12 bases. The CDR3 extends over 14 amino acids. After removal of 3 bases from V and 8 bases from J, the junction contained 3 bases not matched to a gene. Germline assignment: CDR1 SGDLS and CDR2 YYNGEE.

The V gene is TRBV12-3 or TRBV12-4, the J gene TRBJ2-1; D unresolved. The CDR3 has 11 amino acids. V was trimmed by 3 bases and J by 8 bases, leaving 5 bases between them. CDR3 region: CASSFRDEQFF. Written as DNA, the CDR3 is TGTGCCAGCAGTTTCCGGGATGAGCAGTTCTTC.

The chain links TRBV11-2 to TRBJ1-1; 10 nucleotides agree with TRBD1. V lost 3 bases and J lost 0; bases outside the gene matches: 13. This CDR3 has 19 residues. Germline V gene data show CDR1 as SGHAT and CDR2 as FQNNGV. CDR3: CASSFPTGTGENMNTEAFF. CDR3 DNA: TGTGCCAGCAGCTTTCCGACCGGGACAGGGGAAAATATGAACACTGAAGCTTTCTTT.

The chain joins TRBV19 to TRBJ1-2, with 11 bases lining up with TRBD1. Germline values: CDR1 LNHDA, CDR2 SQIVND (reference sequence). The CDR3 has 15 amino acids. With V trimmed by 4 bases and J by 3 bases, 4 bases remained unmatched. Here the CDR3 DNA reads TGTGCCAGTAGTACCGGACAGGGGGCGGACTATGGCTACACCTTC. Protein: CASSTGQGADYGYTF.

The chain combines TRBV4-2 with TRBJ1-1; D may be TRBD1 (6 bases). Germline values: CDR1 LGHNA, CDR2 YNFKEQ. The CDR3 has 15 residues. The germline V and J ends were trimmed by 2 bases and 0 bases, with 10 bases remaining between them. The CDR3 here is CASSQRTDMNTEAFF. CDR3 DNA: TGTGCCAGCAGCCAACGGACAGATATGAACACTGAAGCTTTCTTT.

The gene calls are TRBV5-4 and TRBJ2-7; tentative D call: TRBD2 (5 bases). The germline V gene encodes CDR1 SGHNT and CDR2 YYREEE (reference sequence). V was trimmed by 1 base and J by 2 bases, leaving 10 bases between them. This CDR3 is built from 14 residues. The CDR3 spells CASSLYPGTYEQYF. CDR3 sequence (DNA): TGTGCCAGCAGCTTGTATCCGGGAACCTACGAGCAGTACTTC. The variable domain in full, completed from reference TRBV5-4 and TRBJ2-7, reads ETGVTQSPTHLIKTRGQQVTLRCSSQSGHNTVSWYQQALGQGPQFIFQYYREEENGRGNFPPRFSGLQFPNYSSELNVNALELDDSALYLCASSLYPGTYEQYFGPGTRLTVT.

The chain has TRBV27 and TRBJ2-7, with TRBD2 matching over 10 bases. The CDR3 spans 13 residues. V was clipped by 10 bases and J by 4 bases; unmatched bases: 7. Germline CDR1 and CDR2: MNHEY and SMNVEV (reference sequence). CDR3 amino acids: CATSAGGPYEQYF. For the CDR3, the DNA is TGTGCCACCTCAGCGGGGGGGCCTTACGAGCAGTACTTC.

V usage is TRBV6-5 and J usage is TRBJ1-2, with TRBD1 identical over 7 bases. The CDR3 is made up of 14 amino acids. Trimming took 5 bases from V and 4 from J; bases not matched to a gene: 7. The germline V gene encodes CDR1 MNHEY and CDR2 SVGAGI. This CDR3 reads CASSPTGLSYGYTF. DNA of the CDR3: TGTGCCAGCAGTCCGACAGGGTTAAGCTATGGCTACACCTTC.

J is TRBJ1-4 and V is TRBV2; D may be TRBD1 (5 bases). The CDR3 sequence is 15 residues long. The V end was cut by 3 bases, the J end by 3 bases, with 11 bases between. CDR1 and CDR2 from the germline V gene are SNHLY and FYNNEI. In DNA, the CDR3 is TGTGCCAGCAGTGACAGGGATCGGTCTAATGAAAAACTGTTTTTT. It yields the protein CASSDRDRSNEKLFF.

The gene calls are TRBV11-2 and TRBJ2-1; TRBD2 aligns across 11 bases. J was trimmed by 4 bases and V by 5 bases; bases with no gene match: 13. The CDR3 has 18 residues. Per germline, CDR1 SGHAT and CDR2 FQNNGV. The CDR3 reads CASSNYRILAGDYNEQFF. The CDR3 DNA sequence: TGTGCCAGCAGCAATTATCGGATACTAGCGGGGGATTACAATGAGCAGTTCTTC.

The CDR3 DNA follows: TGTGCCAGCAGCCAAGATTTCAGCGGGGTTGGGGAGCAGTTCTTC. It encodes CASSQDFSGVGEQFF. The chain uses TRBV3-1 (or the pseudogene TRBV3-2) and TRBJ2-1; 7 bases line up with TRBD2. The germline V gene has CDR1 LGHDT and CDR2 YNNKEL (reference sequence). The V segment lost 0 bases and the J segment 10 bases; nucleotides outside the gene matches: 9. The CDR3 length is 15 residues.

The chain carries TRBV7-2 and TRBJ2-2; 7 bases are a match to TRBD1. Germline V gene lookup returns CDR1 SGHTA and CDR2 FQGNSA. The junction had 11 bases not matched to a gene; V was cut back by 3 bases and J by 10 bases. CDR3 size: 15 residues. The CDR3: CASSLGQQPTPELFF. CDR3 DNA sequence: TGTGCCAGCAGCTTGGGACAGCAACCCACGCCGGAGCTGTTTTTT.

The chain employs TRBV27 and TRBJ2-7; 7 bases line up with TRBD1. Germline V gene lookup returns CDR1 MNHEY and CDR2 SMNVEV (reference sequence). The CDR3 runs 14 residues. Trimming at V came to 5 bases and at J to 5 bases, leaving 9 bases not matched to a gene. As DNA, the CDR3 is TGTGCCAGCAGTGTAGGGACAGACGGGCACGAGCAGTACTTC. Protein: CASSVGTDGHEQYF.

V gene TRBV7-7 combines with J gene TRBJ2-3; 7 bases line up with TRBD1. The trim removed 5 bases at V and 4 bases at J, leaving 6 bases unmatched. The CDR3 runs 14 residues. Germline CDR1 reads SSHAT; CDR2 reads FNYEAQ (reference sequence). The CDR3 sequence: CASSPNRGPDTQYF. The CDR3 DNA reads as TGTGCCAGCAGCCCCAATAGGGGGCCAGATACGCAGTATTTT. The whole variable domain, remainder taken from reference TRBV7-7 and TRBJ2-3, is GAGVSQSPRYKVTKRGQDVTLRCDPISSHATLYWYQQALGQGPEFLTYFNYEAQPDKSGLPSDRFSAERPEGSISTLTIQRTEQRDSAMYRCASSPNRGPDTQYFGPGTRLTVL.

The chain employs TRBV20-1 and TRBJ2-7; 7 bases align to TRBD1. V dropped 3 bases and J dropped 7; count of bases not matched to a gene: 12. This CDR3 has 14 residues. Germline V gives CDR1 DFQATT, CDR2 SNEGSKA (reference sequence). The CDR3 region is CSASGTDLRGEQYF. The CDR3 coding sequence is TGCAGTGCTAGTGGGACAGACCTTAGGGGGGAGCAGTACTTC.

This chain uses TRBV18 with TRBJ2-3, with 7 nucleotides matching TRBD1. Germline CDR1 KGHSH, CDR2 LQKENI. This CDR3 contains 16 residues. V gave up 3 bases and J gave up 0 bases; unmatched junction bases: 6. This CDR3 is CASSPTTGLSTDTQYF. Written as DNA, the CDR3 is TGTGCCAGCTCACCGACGACAGGGTTGAGCACAGATACGCAGTATTTT.

CDR3 DNA: TGTGCCAGCAGCGCGGGTAACGGTAGGACTGAAGCTTTCTTT. Translating it yields CASSAGNGRTEAFF. The chain uses TRBV9 and TRBJ1-1; no firm D call. The CDR3 length is 14 residues. Germline V gene sequence: CDR1 SGDLS, CDR2 YYNGEE. V lost 3 bases to trimming and J lost 5 bases, with 14 bases between them.

This clone has only one observation. This sequence joins TRBV6-1 and TRBJ1-4; a possible D gene is TRBD1 (5 bases). This CDR3 comprises 14 residues. Germline CDR1 reads MNHNS; CDR2 reads SASEGT. The ends were cut back, 1 base at V and 5 bases at J, with 8 bases in the middle. For the CDR3, the DNA is TGTGCCAGCAGTGAAGGCGCAGGGAATGAAAAACTGTTTTTT. Translating gives CASSEGAGNEKLFF.

The rearrangement uses TRBV7-9 and TRBJ2-7, with 8 bases fitting TRBD1. CDR3 length: 17 amino acids. Losses at the gene ends were 3 bases for V and 2 bases for J; bases not matched to a gene: 12. Germline V lookup: CDR1 SEHNR, CDR2 FQNEAQ (reference sequence). Here the CDR3 DNA reads TGTGCCAGCAGCTTTGTGGCAAGACAGGGGCTCCCCTACGAGCAGTACTTC. It encodes CASSFVARQGLPYEQYF.

The gene calls are TRBV5-1 and TRBJ2-7; the D gene is possibly TRBD2 (5 bases). CDR1 SGHRS and CDR2 YFSETQ come from the germline V gene. V gave up 3 bases and J gave up 7 bases, with 23 bases separating them. This CDR3 has 16 residues. The CDR3, as DNA: TGCGCCAGCAGCTCCCCACCCATGGGAGAAGTACGGGAGCAGTACTTC. It codes for CASSSPPMGEVREQYF.

This chain connects TRBV9 to TRBJ2-6; D is undetermined. CDR3 length: 15 amino acids. Trimming took 3 bases from V and 2 from J, leaving 9 bases between them. Germline V gene sequence: CDR1 SGDLS, CDR2 YYNGEE. CDR3 sequence reads: CASSGTYTGANVLTF. The CDR3 DNA follows: TGTGCCAGCAGCGGAACATACACTGGGGCCAACGTCCTGACTTTC.

The chain carries TRBV5-1 and TRBJ2-3; 9 bases map to TRBD1. The CDR3 is 17 residues long. Germline assignment: CDR1 SGHRS and CDR2 YFSETQ. V was clipped by 0 bases and J by 2 bases; unmatched bases: 7. The CDR3 reads CASSLEGQGLFTDTQYF. In DNA, the CDR3 is TGCGCCAGCAGCTTGGAGGGACAGGGTCTTTTCACAGATACGCAGTATTTT.

This rearrangement joins TRBV5-4 to TRBJ2-1; TRBD2 is a possible D gene (6 bases). Per germline, CDR1 SGHNT and CDR2 YYREEE (reference sequence). This CDR3 is built from 15 residues. Trimming shortened V by 0 bases and J by 1 base, and 8 bases separated the two germline ends. The CDR3 loop reads CASSLDGGSYNEQFF. The CDR3 DNA is TGTGCCAGCAGCTTGGACGGGGGTTCCTACAATGAGCAGTTCTTC.

The chain combines TRBV14 with TRBJ2-1, with 8 bases aligning to TRBD1. The junction had 10 bases not matched to a gene; V was cut back by 0 bases and J by 15 bases. The CDR3 runs to 14 residues. Germline lookup yields CDR1 SGHDN and CDR2 FVKESK. This chain's CDR3 is CASSQDRQGAIPFF. The CDR3 bases are TGTGCCAGCAGCCAAGATCGCCAGGGGGCTATTCCGTTCTTC. The full variable domain, with the rest looked up from reference TRBV14 and TRBJ2-1, is EAGVTQFPSHSVIEKGQTVTLRCDPISGHDNLYWYRRVMGKEIKFLLHFVKESKQDESGMPNNRFLAERTGGTYSTLKVQPAELEDSGVYFCASSQDRQGAIPFFGPGTRLTVL.

The V and J genes are TRBV18 and TRBJ1-2; 9 bases fit TRBD1. Looked up from germline, CDR1 is KGHSH and CDR2 is LQKENI. J was trimmed by 5 bases and V by 3 bases; bases with no gene match: 7. This CDR3 is 15 amino acids long. CDR3 sequence reads: CASSPAGGQGYGYTF. In nucleotides, the CDR3 is TGTGCCAGCTCACCGGCGGGAGGACAGGGGTATGGCTACACCTTC.

The chain recombines TRBV6-1 with TRBJ2-7; tentative D call: TRBD2 (5 bases). CDR1 is MNHNS, CDR2 SASEGT, per germline. Deletions cut 3 bases from V and 2 bases from J, with 14 bases between. The CDR3 has 15 residues. The CDR3 bases are TGTGCCAGCAGTGACAACCCGGGGTTAGCCTACGAGCAGTACTTC. Translating it yields CASSDNPGLAYEQYF.

The CDR3 is CASRGDRPSRGYQETQYF. DNA for the CDR3: TGTGCCAGCAGGGGGGACAGGCCATCCCGGGGGTACCAAGAGACCCAGTACTTC. The V call is TRBV2, the J call TRBJ2-5; 8 bases fit TRBD1. Germline V gene data show CDR1 as SNHLY and CDR2 as FYNNEI. After removal of 6 bases from V and 0 bases from J, the junction contained 15 bases not matched to a gene. The CDR3 is 18 residues long. Full variable domain (remainder filled in from reference TRBV2 and TRBJ2-5): EPEVTQTPSHQVTQMGQEVILRCVPISNHLYFYWYRQILGQKVEFLVSFYNNEISEKSEIFDDQFSVERPDGSNFTLKIRSTKLEDSAMYFCASRGDRPSRGYQETQYFGPGTRLLVL.